What follows are 7 T cell receptor beta chains derived from one specimen sequenced in a study of T cells in localized non-small cell lung cancer. Some clones are missing from TCRdb's copy, which holds only in-frame ones; the method was immunoSEQ multiplex PCR. The sample yields 5,500 to 7,000 clones, around two fifths seen once. This sample comprised lung tumor tissue, obtained before any cancer treatment. These receptors all stem from a woman aged 35-75 years with stage II squamous cell lung carcinoma.

The chain has TRBV28 and TRBJ1-6; possible D gene TRBD1, 5 bases. V was clipped by 6 bases and J by 7 bases, with 13 bases between them. CDR1 and CDR2 from the germline V gene are MDHEN and SYDVKM. CDR3 length: 14 amino acids. The CDR3 nucleotides read TGTGCCAGCAGCCCAGCGGGGCGGAATTCACCCCTCCACTTT. Its translation: CASSPAGRNSPLHF.

This clone was recorded many times. This rearrangement joins TRBV11-3 to TRBJ2-7, with TRBD2 matching 10 bases. The CDR3 runs to 15 residues. Trimming at V came to 5 bases and at J to 2 bases, leaving 6 bases not matched to a gene. The V gene's germline CDR1 is SGHNT and CDR2 YENEEA. DNA of the CDR3: TGTGCCAGCAGCCACAGCGGGGGGGAGACCTACGAGCAGTACTTC. Its protein product is CASSHSGGETYEQYF.

A few counts support this clone. The J gene is TRBJ2-6, the V gene TRBV11-3, with 8 bases lining up with TRBD1. The CDR3 has 16 amino acids. J lost 4 bases, V lost 5 bases, and 7 bases had no gene match. The germline gives CDR1 SGHNT, CDR2 YENEEA. The CDR3 region is CASSPQGAGGANVLTF. The CDR3 nucleotides are TGTGCCAGCAGCCCCCAGGGGGCGGGGGGGGCCAACGTCCTGACTTTC.

The chain recombines TRBV18 with TRBJ1-4; D is perhaps TRBD1 (5 bases). V gave up 0 bases and J gave up 5 bases, with 13 bases separating them. CDR1 and CDR2 from the germline V gene are KGHSH and LQKENI. This CDR3 comprises 16 residues. This chain's CDR3 is CASSPPLSGKNEKLFF. CDR3 nucleotide sequence: TGTGCCAGCTCACCACCGTTGTCAGGGAAGAATGAAAAACTGTTTTTT.

This clone is termed medium-sized. The rearrangement links TRBV9 to TRBJ2-7; D not resolved. Germline lookup yields CDR1 SGDLS and CDR2 YYNGEE. This CDR3 contains 13 residues. Trimming shortened V by 4 bases and J by 1 base, and 9 bases separated the two germline ends. The CDR3 DNA reads as TGTGCCAGCAGCATTGGAAGTTCCTACGAGCAGTACTTC. The encoded protein is CASSIGSSYEQYF.

This clone was observed a few times. The V gene is TRBV6-8, the J gene TRBJ1-1; 10 bases align to TRBD1. This CDR3 has 16 amino acids. Per the germline V gene, CDR1 is MNHGY and CDR2 is SAAAGT. V gave up 5 bases and J gave up 4 bases; unmatched junction bases: 10. CDR3 amino acids: CASSRLTGTGVTEAFF. CDR3 coding DNA: TGTGCCAGCAGTCGACTCACCGGGACAGGGGTCACTGAAGCTTTCTTT.

This clone counts as medium-sized. The chain links TRBV28 to TRBJ1-1; 8 nucleotides match TRBD1. CDR1 and CDR2 (germline): MDHEN, SYDVKM. Losses at the gene ends were 5 bases for V and 6 bases for J; bases not matched to a gene: 11. There are 15 residues in the CDR3. CDR3 residues: CASSLPVGQVPEAFF. Written as DNA, the CDR3 is TGTGCCAGCAGTCTCCCGGTGGGACAGGTTCCTGAAGCTTTCTTT.